Each of the 21 T cell receptor beta chains below was sequenced from the same sample in a study of hypomethylating agent response in myelodysplastic syndrome. Here immunoSEQ multiplex PCR was the method, and the copy in TCRdb shows in-frame clones only, minus some. Counted here are some 6,000 clones, 83% occurring once; the ten biggest clones make up approximately 10%. The sequencing here drew on bone marrow, taken before or after starting hypomethylating agent treatment for myelodysplastic syndrome (not recorded which). The origin of the receptors is a human donor with myelodysplastic syndrome.

This clone was observed a handful of times. This rearrangement joins TRBV4-3 to TRBJ2-3, with D tentatively TRBD1 (6 bases). The CDR3 runs to 14 residues. The V end was cut by 1 base, the J end by 2 bases, with 7 bases between. Per the germline V gene, CDR1 is LGHNA and CDR2 is YSLEER. This CDR3 reads CASSQAGDTDTQYF. CDR3 in DNA: TGCGCCAGCAGCCAAGCAGGGGACACAGATACGCAGTATTTT.

This chain links TRBV19 with TRBJ1-5; the match to TRBD1 covers 9 bases. The CDR3 runs to 13 residues. Germline CDR1 reads LNHDA; CDR2 reads SQIVND (reference sequence). Trimming at V came to 6 bases and at J to 7 bases, leaving 4 bases not matched to a gene. The CDR3 nucleotides are TGTGCCAGTAGGGGGACAGGGCACCAGCCCCAGCATTTT. As protein: CASRGTGHQPQHF.

The rearrangement joins TRBV10-1 to TRBJ2-2; no reliable D call. Germline assignment: CDR1 WNHNN and CDR2 SYGVQD (reference sequence). V was cut by 4 bases and J by 5 bases, with 8 bases left in between. CDR3 length: 13 residues. The CDR3 region has the DNA TGCGCCAGCAGTGGAGGCGGTACCGGGGAGCTGTTTTTT. This encodes CASSGGGTGELFF.

The J gene is TRBJ2-1, the V gene TRBV19, with TRBD2 identical over 9 bases. Germline V gives CDR1 LNHDA, CDR2 SQIVND (reference sequence). Trimming took 3 bases from V and 6 from J; bases not matched to a gene: 15. This CDR3 is built from 18 residues. Here the CDR3 reads CASSIRLAGIWGANEQFF. DNA for the CDR3: TGTGCCAGTAGTATTCGGCTAGCGGGGATCTGGGGAGCCAATGAGCAGTTCTTC.

The V gene is TRBV4-1, the J gene TRBJ2-7; D perhaps matches TRBD2 (6 bases). The CDR3 is made up of 15 amino acids. V was clipped by 4 bases and J by 3 bases, with 16 bases between them. CDR1 and CDR2 from the germline V gene are MGHRA and YSYEKL. The CDR3 here is CASSLAWGLYYEQYF. The CDR3 DNA reads as TGCGCCAGCAGCCTCGCTTGGGGACTCTACTACGAGCAGTACTTC.

The chain couples TRBV19 to TRBJ1-5; D is undetermined. V was clipped by 7 bases and J by 0 bases, with 19 bases between them. Germline lookup yields CDR1 LNHDA and CDR2 SQIVND (reference sequence). This CDR3 is 17 amino acids long. This chain's CDR3 is CASNPGKMFVSNQPQHF. CDR3 bases: TGTGCCAGTAACCCGGGGAAGATGTTCGTTAGCAATCAGCCCCAGCATTTT.

The chain recombines TRBV6-6 with TRBJ1-1; no clear D gene. V was pared by 8 bases and J by 7 bases, with 5 bases between. This CDR3 comprises 9 residues. Germline CDR1 and CDR2: MNHNY and SVGAGI (reference sequence). Here the CDR3 DNA reads TGTGCCAGCGAGTTTGAAGCTTTCTTT. It translates to CASEFEAFF.

This clone occurred a few times. The chain recombines TRBV19 with TRBJ1-1, with D possibly being TRBD1 (5 bases). The CDR3 covers 16 residues. Trimming removed 0 bases at V and 4 bases at J, with 15 bases between. CDR1 is LNHDA and CDR2 is SQIVND in the germline V gene (reference sequence). The chain's CDR3 is CASSIEGRTRATEAFF. The CDR3 nucleotides are TGTGCCAGTAGTATAGAGGGGAGGACAAGGGCCACTGAAGCTTTCTTT.

The genes are TRBV11-2 and TRBJ2-1, with 12 bases that match TRBD2. The CDR3 spans 18 residues. Germline loops: CDR1 SGHAT, CDR2 FQNNGV. V lost 8 bases to trimming and J lost 0 bases; unmatched junction nucleotides: 11. The CDR3 bases are TGTGCCAGCCTCTCGACTAGCGGGGGTCTGAGCTCCTACAATGAGCAGTTCTTC. This encodes CASLSTSGGLSSYNEQFF.

The chain is built from TRBV10-3 and TRBJ2-1; TRBD2 matches at 9 bases. The J segment lost 3 bases and the V segment lost 10 bases, leaving 7 bases of the junction unmatched. In germline, CDR1 is ENHRY, CDR2 SYGVKD. CDR3 length: 14 residues. CDR3 in amino acids: CATASAGGYNEQFF. CDR3 in DNA: TGTGCCACCGCCTCAGCGGGGGGCTACAATGAGCAGTTCTTC.

The chain carries TRBV13 and TRBJ1-1, with D perhaps matching TRBD1 (5 bases). Germline lookup yields CDR1 PRHDT and CDR2 FYEKMQ (reference sequence). The CDR3 is 13 amino acids. The ends were cut back, 5 bases at V and 7 bases at J, with 14 bases in the middle. The CDR3 nucleotides are TGTGCCAGCAGCAAATGGGACGAACGTGAAGCTTTCTTT. It translates to CASSKWDEREAFF.

This chain links TRBV6-1 with TRBJ2-7; D is possibly TRBD1 (5 bases). Germline V gene data show CDR1 as MNHNS and CDR2 as SASEGT. Trimming stripped 7 bases from V and 3 bases from J, with 13 bases between. The CDR3 loop spans 13 amino acids. CDR3 loop: CASTKSGIYEQYF. CDR3 coding DNA: TGTGCCAGCACCAAGTCAGGGATCTACGAGCAGTACTTC.

This chain uses TRBV27 with TRBJ1-2; D remains ambiguous. The CDR3 is made up of 12 amino acids. V shed 5 bases and J shed 7 bases, with 11 bases lying between them. CDR1 is MNHEY and CDR2 is SMNVEV in the germline V gene (reference sequence). The CDR3, as DNA: TGTGCCAGCAGTGATAGGGTGCGTGGCTACACCTTC. Its protein product is CASSDRVRGYTF.

This clone came up a few times. This chain uses TRBV6-5 with TRBJ2-2; D not certain. V dropped 2 bases and J dropped 4 bases, with 5 bases sitting between them. This CDR3 has 13 residues. Looked up from germline, CDR1 is MNHEY and CDR2 is SVGAGI. The CDR3 sequence: CASSYGPTGELFF. In nucleotides, the CDR3 is TGTGCCAGCAGTTACGGTCCCACCGGGGAGCTGTTTTTT.

The count of this clone is one. The genes are TRBV5-1 and TRBJ2-1, with D unresolved. The CDR3 runs to 14 residues. The V gene lost 4 bases and the J gene lost 5 bases, with 13 bases spanning the gap. Germline CDR1 reads SGHRS; CDR2 reads YFSETQ. CDR3 bases: TGCGCCAGCAGCCGGGCGCCCCTTAACAATGAGCAGTTCTTC. The encoded protein is CASSRAPLNNEQFF.

This sequence joins TRBV29-1 and TRBJ2-7; TRBD1 agrees at 7 bases. J lost 3 bases, V lost 5 bases, and 7 bases had no gene match. CDR3 length equals 13 residues. Germline lookup yields CDR1 SQVTM and CDR2 ANQGSEA. The CDR3 spells CSVYWTGRYEQYF. CDR3 coding DNA: TGCAGCGTTTATTGGACAGGACGCTACGAGCAGTACTTC.

V is TRBV28 and J is TRBJ2-7; D unresolved. There are 12 residues in the CDR3. V lost 5 bases and J 0 bases, leaving 5 bases between the germline ends. Germline V gives CDR1 MDHEN, CDR2 SYDVKM. The CDR3 protein is CASSTPSYEQYF. The CDR3 DNA reads as TGTGCCAGCAGTACCCCCTCCTACGAGCAGTACTTC.

CDR3: CASSLGAGENQPQHF. The DNA for the CDR3 is TGCGCCAGCAGCTTGGGGGCAGGAGAAAATCAGCCCCAGCATTTT. The V call is TRBV5-1, the J call TRBJ1-5; D call uncertain. CDR1 is SGHRS, CDR2 YFSETQ, per germline. Trimming left V 0 bases short and J 4 bases short, with 11 bases between. CDR3 length: 15 amino acids.

The gene calls are TRBV19 and TRBJ2-2, with D unclear. Per the germline V gene, CDR1 is LNHDA and CDR2 is SQIVND (reference sequence). V was pared by 5 bases and J by 4 bases, with 17 bases between. The CDR3 covers 16 residues. Here the CDR3 reads CASSFPSLLRTGELFF. The CDR3 DNA is TGTGCCAGTAGTTTCCCCAGTCTACTTCGCACCGGGGAGCTGTTTTTT.

The chain uses TRBV27 and TRBJ2-2; D perhaps matches TRBD1 (6 bases). The ends were cut back, 4 bases at V and 3 bases at J, with 9 bases in the middle. This CDR3 is built from 14 residues. Germline V gene sequence: CDR1 MNHEY, CDR2 SMNVEV (reference sequence). This CDR3 reads CASSSRTDTGELFF. CDR3 DNA: TGTGCCAGCAGTTCCAGGACAGACACCGGGGAGCTGTTTTTT.

V usage is TRBV2 and J usage is TRBJ1-2, with D unclear. The CDR3 runs to 13 residues. Trimming took 4 bases from V and 8 from J, leaving 14 bases between them. Germline CDR1 is SNHLY and CDR2 is FYNNEI. Here the CDR3 reads CASSGSNLVGYTF. DNA of the CDR3: TGTGCCAGCAGTGGGTCCAACTTAGTGGGCTACACCTTC.